The 21 T cell receptor beta chains listed next were all sequenced from one sample in a study of T-cell reconstitution after alpha-beta-depleted transplantation in children. Preparation of the TCRbeta library involved a method that used unique molecular identifiers. TCRdb reprocessed the PCR reads via MiXCR and lists one record per CDR3 protein. The repertoire includes fewer than 1 million distinct CDR3 sequences, less than 20% of them detected once, and roughly 4.8% sits in the top ten. Sequencing used PBMCs, mostly from graft donor cells, obtained 360 days after TCRalphabeta/CD19-depleted stem cell transplant. These receptor sequences come from a male patient younger than 18 who had a stem cell transplant for acute lymphoblastic leukemia, so the T cells may come from the graft donor.

Only a few counts were recorded for this clonotype. V gene TRBV6-1 combines with J gene TRBJ2-1; D possibly uses TRBD1 or TRBD2 (5 bases each). The CDR3 contains 16 residues. Germline V gene sequence: CDR1 MNHNS, CDR2 SASEGT. The V end lost 7 bases, the J end lost 1 base, and 17 bases lay between the germline ends. CDR3 residues: CASMRGGTLSYNEQFF. The CDR3 DNA is TGTGCCAGCATGAGGGGTGGTACCTTGTCCTACAATGAGCAGTTCTTC.

V gene TRBV15 combines with J gene TRBJ2-7, with D possibly matching TRBD1 (6 bases). The germline V gene encodes CDR1 LNHNV and CDR2 YYDKDF (reference sequence). CDR3 length equals 13 residues. V was trimmed by 8 bases and J by 2 bases, leaving 13 bases between them. The CDR3 DNA reads TGTGCCACCGAGTTACGGGACACCTACGAGCAGTACTTC. It codes for CATELRDTYEQYF.

This clonotype was observed a few times. The CDR3: CASSLLGLAGGFETKNIQYF. The CDR3 nucleotides are TGTGCCAGCAGCTTACTAGGACTAGCGGGAGGATTTGAAACCAAAAACATTCAGTACTTC. The V call is TRBV13, the J call TRBJ2-4; TRBD2 aligns across 14 bases. Germline CDR1 and CDR2: PRHDT and FYEKMQ (reference sequence). The CDR3 contains 20 residues. J lost 2 bases, V lost 2 bases, and 11 bases had no gene match.

This clonotype was seen a few times. The V call is TRBV6-1, the J call TRBJ2-5; 8 positions match TRBD1. The J segment lost 0 bases and the V segment lost 11 bases, leaving 2 bases of the junction unmatched. Germline CDR1 and CDR2: MNHNS and SASEGT. CDR3 length: 12 amino acids. CDR3 sequence (DNA): TGTGCCCTGGACAGGGACCAAGAGACCCAGTACTTC. Residues: CALDRDQETQYF.

This clonotype occurred a few times. The chain uses TRBV12-3 or TRBV12-4 and TRBJ2-3, with D perhaps matching TRBD2 (6 bases). The CDR3 contains 19 residues. The germline V and J ends were trimmed by 1 base and 4 bases, with 24 bases remaining between them. CDR3 sequence reads: CASSLGRAAGGPRADTQYF. The CDR3 DNA is TGTGCCAGCAGTTTAGGTCGGGCGGCTGGAGGGCCTCGGGCAGATACGCAGTATTTT.

The gene calls are TRBV20-1 and TRBJ2-1; 12 bases map to TRBD2. V shed 4 bases and J 8 bases; nucleotides not matched to a gene: 9. Germline V gives CDR1 DFQATT, CDR2 SNEGSKA (reference sequence). The CDR3 runs 15 residues. CDR3 DNA sequence: TGCAGTGCTACCCAGCTAGCGGGAGGGCATCATGAGCAGTTCTTC. It yields the protein CSATQLAGGHHEQFF.

This chain connects TRBV6-5 to TRBJ2-2, with D possibly called TRBD1 or TRBD2 (5 bases each). CDR1 is MNHEY and CDR2 is SVGAGI in the germline V gene. The CDR3 consists of 17 residues. V gave up 0 bases and J gave up 7 bases, with 18 bases separating them. The CDR3 spells CASSYSGSGRAGGELFF. CDR3 coding DNA: TGTGCCAGCAGTTACTCGGGTTCGGGACGGGCAGGCGGGGAGCTGTTTTTT.

The chain is built from TRBV6-4 and TRBJ2-1, with 10 bases lining up with TRBD2. The CDR3 contains 14 residues. V was pared by 5 bases and J by 9 bases, with 7 bases of the junction left unmatched. Looked up from germline, CDR1 is MRHNA and CDR2 is SNTAGT. CDR3 residues: CASSLAGVGSEQFF. CDR3 coding DNA: TGTGCCAGCAGTCTAGCGGGAGTAGGCAGTGAGCAGTTCTTC.

This clonotype was seen only a few times. The chain employs TRBV5-1 and TRBJ2-2; 13 bases agree with TRBD2. CDR1 is SGHRS, CDR2 YFSETQ, per germline. V gave up 0 bases and J gave up 1 base; unmatched junction bases: 9. The CDR3 consists of 20 residues. The CDR3: CASSLAAGTSGTMNTGELFF. CDR3 DNA sequence: TGCGCCAGCAGCTTGGCCGCCGGGACTAGCGGGACCATGAACACCGGGGAGCTGTTTTTT.

In this sample, this clonotype turned up many times. V gene TRBV29-1 combines with J gene TRBJ1-1; D perhaps matches TRBD1 (5 bases). V gave up 5 bases and J gave up 1 base, with 14 bases separating them. Germline CDR1 and CDR2: SQVTM and ANQGSEA. The CDR3 contains 14 residues. CDR3 coding DNA: TGCAGCGTTTCCACCGGGACGACGAACACTGAAGCTTTCTTT. Translating gives CSVSTGTTNTEAFF. The full variable domain, with the rest looked up from reference TRBV29-1 and TRBJ1-1, is SAVISQKPSRDICQRGTSLTIQCQVDSQVTMMFWYRQQPGQSLTLIATANQGSEATYESGFVIDKFPISRPNLTFSTLTVSNMSPEDSSIYLCSVSTGTTNTEAFFGQGTRLTVV.

This clonotype was detected a few times. This chain joins TRBV6-1 and TRBJ1-2, with a weak D call TRBD1 (5 bases). The CDR3 length is 13 residues. Germline V gene data show CDR1 as MNHNS and CDR2 as SASEGT. V lost 0 bases to trimming and J lost 6 bases, with 8 bases between them. The CDR3 here is CASSEAMGHGYTF. The CDR3 nucleotides are TGTGCCAGCAGTGAAGCGATGGGGCATGGCTACACCTTC.

Ten or more counts support this clonotype. The chain joins TRBV4-2 to TRBJ2-3, with 8 bases lining up with TRBD2. Germline CDR1 is LGHNA and CDR2 is YNFKEQ. The CDR3 spans 17 residues. The J segment lost 6 bases and the V segment lost 0 bases, leaving 11 bases of the junction unmatched. The CDR3 region is CASSQDPKAGAGDTQYF. CDR3 coding DNA: TGTGCCAGCAGCCAAGACCCGAAAGCGGGAGCGGGGGATACGCAGTATTTT.

This sequence joins TRBV29-1 and TRBJ1-3; D perhaps matches TRBD1 (6 bases). CDR3 length: 12 residues. Germline CDR1 and CDR2: SQVTM and ANQGSEA. Trimming removed 6 bases from V and 3 bases from J, with 9 bases in between. CDR3 loop: CSVGGSGNTIYF. The CDR3 DNA reads as TGCAGCGTGGGGGGCAGTGGAAACACCATATATTTT. The full variable domain, rest sourced from reference TRBV29-1 and TRBJ1-3, is SAVISQKPSRDICQRGTSLTIQCQVDSQVTMMFWYRQQPGQSLTLIATANQGSEATYESGFVIDKFPISRPNLTFSTLTVSNMSPEDSSIYLCSVGGSGNTIYFGEGSWLTVV.

This chain uses TRBV5-1 with TRBJ2-2, with D perhaps matching TRBD1 (6 bases). V was trimmed by 4 bases and J by 1 base, leaving 11 bases between them. Looked up from germline, CDR1 is SGHRS and CDR2 is YFSETQ. The CDR3 runs to 15 residues. The CDR3 loop is CASSAETGNTGELFF. The CDR3 nucleotides are TGCGCCAGCAGCGCCGAGACAGGGAACACCGGGGAGCTGTTTTTT.

This clonotype was seen more than once but under ten times. The chain has TRBV12-3 or TRBV12-4 and TRBJ1-1, with unresolved D. This CDR3 is 14 amino acids long. Trimming removed 4 bases from V and 6 bases from J, with 15 bases in between. CDR3 nucleotide sequence: TGTGCCAGCAGTTCTCCCTCAGAGGTCCCTGAAGCTTTCTTT. Amino acids: CASSSPSEVPEAFF.

This clonotype was detected many times. The chain couples TRBV4-1 to TRBJ2-2, with D uncertain. The V gene lost 4 bases and the J gene lost 2 bases, with 5 bases spanning the gap. Germline V lookup: CDR1 MGHRA, CDR2 YSYEKL. The CDR3 is made up of 13 amino acids. CDR3 loop: CASSRSNTGELFF. The DNA of the CDR3 is TGCGCCAGCAGCCGGTCCAACACCGGGGAGCTGTTTTTT.

In nucleotides, the CDR3 is TGTGCCAGTAGTCTGCCGGGCCCTGGAGGGACCCAGTACTTC. Amino acid sequence: CASSLPGPGGTQYF. The chain combines TRBV19 with TRBJ2-5, with a possible D match to TRBD2 (5 bases). The CDR3 is 14 residues long. Germline CDR1 and CDR2: LNHDA and SQIVND (reference sequence). V lost 5 bases and J lost 7, with 17 bases in between.

In nucleotides, the CDR3 is TGTGCCAGCAGGGTGGGGACTCGCTCCCACTACGAGCAGTACTTC. It specifies CASRVGTRSHYEQYF. This chain links TRBV2 with TRBJ2-7; tentative D call: TRBD2 (6 bases). V lost 6 bases and J 3 bases, leaving 18 bases between the germline ends. The CDR3 consists of 15 residues. In germline, CDR1 is SNHLY, CDR2 FYNNEI.

V and J are TRBV7-9 and TRBJ2-3; 7 bases line up with TRBD1. V trimming: 5 bases; J trimming: 6 bases; junction bases outside the gene matches: 11. CDR3 length equals 15 residues. Germline CDR1 and CDR2: SEHNR and FQNEAQ (reference sequence). The CDR3 DNA follows: TGTGCCAGCAGCCCCCCGACAGGGAGTAGTGATACGCAGTATTTT. It yields the protein CASSPPTGSSDTQYF.

This clonotype has a handful of counts. CDR3 amino acids: CASSLSPRLSTDTQYF. DNA of the CDR3: TGTGCCAGCAGTTTATCCCCCCGACTTAGCACAGATACGCAGTATTTT. This rearrangement joins TRBV27 to TRBJ2-3, with unresolved D. The V and J ends lost 0 bases and 0 bases respectively, with 10 bases between them. The CDR3 spans 16 residues. CDR1 and CDR2 (germline): MNHEY, SMNVEV (reference sequence).

V is TRBV15 and J is TRBJ2-5, with 8 bases that match TRBD2. Trimming took 0 bases from V and 4 from J; bases not matched to a gene: 4. The CDR3 consists of 15 residues. Germline assignment: CDR1 LNHNV and CDR2 YYDKDF (reference sequence). The CDR3 region has the DNA TGTGCCACCAGCAGAGACGCCGGGAGGGGAGAGACCCAGTACTTC. Protein sequence: CATSRDAGRGETQYF.